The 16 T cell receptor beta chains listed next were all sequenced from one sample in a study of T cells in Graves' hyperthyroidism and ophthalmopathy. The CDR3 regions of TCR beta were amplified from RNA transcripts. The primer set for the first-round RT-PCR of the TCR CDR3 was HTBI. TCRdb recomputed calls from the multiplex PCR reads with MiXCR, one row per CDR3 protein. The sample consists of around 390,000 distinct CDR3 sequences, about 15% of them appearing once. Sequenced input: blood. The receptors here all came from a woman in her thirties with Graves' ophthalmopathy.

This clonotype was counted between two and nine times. The DNA for the CDR3 is TGTGCCAGCAGCCGCGAACTAGCGAGCACAGATACGCAGTATTTT. Encoded protein: CASSRELASTDTQYF. This rearrangement joins TRBV3-1 to TRBJ2-3; 7 bases agree with TRBD2. Germline lookup yields CDR1 LGHDT and CDR2 YNNKEL (reference sequence). Trimming took 4 bases from V and 0 from J; bases not matched to a gene: 4. The CDR3 has 15 amino acids.

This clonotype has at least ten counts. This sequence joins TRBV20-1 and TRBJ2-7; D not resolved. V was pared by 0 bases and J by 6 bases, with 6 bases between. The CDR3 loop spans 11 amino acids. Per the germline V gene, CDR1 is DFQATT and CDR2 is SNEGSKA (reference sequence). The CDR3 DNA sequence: TGCAGTGCTAGAGATTACACCGAGCAGTACTTC. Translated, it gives CSARDYTEQYF.

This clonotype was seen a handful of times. CDR3 loop: CASSYSKLGQGNTNEKLFF. The CDR3 bases are TGTGCCAGCAGTTACTCGAAACTAGGACAGGGGAATACTAATGAAAAACTGTTTTTT. The rearrangement uses TRBV6-5 and TRBJ1-4, with TRBD1 identical over 9 bases. Germline CDR1 and CDR2: MNHEY and SVGAGI. V lost 0 bases, J lost 2 bases, and 10 bases stayed unmatched. The CDR3 sequence is 19 residues long.

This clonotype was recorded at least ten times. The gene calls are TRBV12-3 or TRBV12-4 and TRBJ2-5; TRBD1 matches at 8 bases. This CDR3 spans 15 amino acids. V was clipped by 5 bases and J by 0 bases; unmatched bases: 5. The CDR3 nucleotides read TGTGCCAGCAGTACGTGGACAGGGTACCAAGAGACCCAGTACTTC. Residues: CASSTWTGYQETQYF.

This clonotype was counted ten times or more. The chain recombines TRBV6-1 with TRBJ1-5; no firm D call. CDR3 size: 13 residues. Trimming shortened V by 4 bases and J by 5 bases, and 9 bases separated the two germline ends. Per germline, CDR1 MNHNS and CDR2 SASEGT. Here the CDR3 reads CASSGGRYQPQHF. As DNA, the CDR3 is TGTGCCAGCAGTGGCGGGCGGTATCAGCCCCAGCATTTT.

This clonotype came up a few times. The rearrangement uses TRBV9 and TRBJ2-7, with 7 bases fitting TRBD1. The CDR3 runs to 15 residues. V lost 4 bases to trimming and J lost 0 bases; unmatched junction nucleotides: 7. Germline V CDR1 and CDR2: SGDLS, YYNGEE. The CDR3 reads CASSSGTVVSYEQYF. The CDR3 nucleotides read TGTGCCAGCAGCTCTGGGACAGTGGTCTCCTACGAGCAGTACTTC.

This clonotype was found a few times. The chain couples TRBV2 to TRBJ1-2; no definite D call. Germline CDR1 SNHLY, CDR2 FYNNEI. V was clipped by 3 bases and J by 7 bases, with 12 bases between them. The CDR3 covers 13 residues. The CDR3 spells CASSERREGGYTF. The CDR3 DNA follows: TGTGCCAGCAGTGAGAGGAGGGAGGGTGGCTACACCTTC.

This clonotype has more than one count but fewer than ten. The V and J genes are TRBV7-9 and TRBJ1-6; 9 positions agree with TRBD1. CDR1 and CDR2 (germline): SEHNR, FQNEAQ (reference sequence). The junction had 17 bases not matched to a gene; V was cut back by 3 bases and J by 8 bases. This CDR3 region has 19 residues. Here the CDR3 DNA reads TGTGCCAGCAGCTTCCCCCCGATTAAAACTGGGGACAGGGATTCACCCCTCCACTTT. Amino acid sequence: CASSFPPIKTGDRDSPLHF.

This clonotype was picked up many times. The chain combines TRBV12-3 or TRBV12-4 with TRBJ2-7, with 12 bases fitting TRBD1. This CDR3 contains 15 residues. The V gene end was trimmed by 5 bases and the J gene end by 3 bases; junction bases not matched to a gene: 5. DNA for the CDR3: TGTGCCAGCAGTCCGGGGACAGGGGGCTTCTACGAGCAGTACTTC. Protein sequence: CASSPGTGGFYEQYF.

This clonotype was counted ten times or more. Here the CDR3 reads CASSQGNNPRTDTQYF. The CDR3 DNA is TGTGCCAGCAGCCAGGGCAACAACCCACGCACAGATACGCAGTATTTT. The chain recombines TRBV3-1 with TRBJ2-3; D not certain. V shed 3 bases and J shed 1 base, with 14 bases lying between them. Germline loops: CDR1 LGHDT, CDR2 YNNKEL (reference sequence). CDR3 size: 16 residues.

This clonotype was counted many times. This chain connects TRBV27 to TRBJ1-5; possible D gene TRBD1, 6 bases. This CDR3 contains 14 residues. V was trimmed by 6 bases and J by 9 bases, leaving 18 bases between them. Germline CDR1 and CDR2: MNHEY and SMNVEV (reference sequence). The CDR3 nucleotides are TGTGCCAGCAGCCTAGGGGGGGGGCCAGGGCCCCAGCATTTT. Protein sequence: CASSLGGGPGPQHF.

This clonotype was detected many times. As DNA, the CDR3 is TGTGCCAGTCGGGAGGGAGTCGCATCCAATTCACCCCTCCACTTT. It is translated as CASREGVASNSPLHF. V gene TRBV13 combines with J gene TRBJ1-6; D is unclear. Germline assignment: CDR1 PRHDT and CDR2 FYEKMQ (reference sequence). CDR3 length equals 15 residues. Trimming left V 9 bases short and J 7 bases short, with 19 bases between. Drawing the rest from reference TRBV13 and TRBJ1-6, the complete variable domain is AAGVIQSPRHLIKEKRETATLKCYPIPRHDTVYWYQQGPGQDPQFLISFYEKMQSDKGSIPDRFSAQQFSDYHSELNMSSLELGDSALYFCASREGVASNSPLHFGNGTRLTVT.

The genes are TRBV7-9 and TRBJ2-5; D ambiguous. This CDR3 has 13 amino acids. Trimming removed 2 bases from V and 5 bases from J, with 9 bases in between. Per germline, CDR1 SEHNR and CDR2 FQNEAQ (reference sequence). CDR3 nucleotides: TGTGCCAGCAGCTTACGGTCCGTGGAGACCCAGTACTTC. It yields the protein CASSLRSVETQYF. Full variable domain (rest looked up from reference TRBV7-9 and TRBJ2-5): DTGVSQNPRHKITKRGQNVTFRCDPISEHNRLYWYRQTLGQGPEFLTYFQNEAQLEKSRLLSDRFSAERPKGSFSTLEIQRTEQGDSAMYLCASSLRSVETQYFGPGTRLLVL.

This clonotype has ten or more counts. In nucleotides, the CDR3 is TGCGCCAGCACTTCAAGCATACTCTTGAACTACAATGAGCAGTTCTTC. The encoded protein is CASTSSILLNYNEQFF. This chain links TRBV10-2 with TRBJ2-1; D remains ambiguous. Per germline, CDR1 WSHSY and CDR2 SAAADI. The CDR3 sequence is 16 residues long. V shed 7 bases and J shed 3 bases, with 19 bases lying between them.

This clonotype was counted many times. This chain's CDR3 is CSAREVSASSYNSPLHF. In DNA form, the CDR3 reads TGCAGTGCTAGAGAAGTTAGTGCCAGCTCCTATAATTCACCCCTCCACTTT. The chain recombines TRBV20-1 with TRBJ1-6; D is unclear. The CDR3 is made up of 17 amino acids. Germline assignment: CDR1 DFQATT and CDR2 SNEGSKA (reference sequence). V lost 0 bases and J 0 bases, leaving 12 bases between the germline ends.

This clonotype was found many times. Here the CDR3 DNA reads TGTGCCAGCAAAACTAGCGGGGGACTGCGGACCGGGGAGCTGTTTTTT. Translation: CASKTSGGLRTGELFF. The chain employs TRBV2 and TRBJ2-2, with TRBD2 matching 11 bases. With V trimmed by 7 bases and J by 5 bases, 9 bases remained unmatched. Germline V gives CDR1 SNHLY, CDR2 FYNNEI. CDR3 length: 16 residues.